This entry is about one T cell receptor (beta chain). Its target is not known. CDR3 length: 15 residues. Germline V gives CDR1 LGHNA, CDR2 YNFKEQ. The V gene lost 0 bases and the J gene lost 2 bases, with 11 bases spanning the gap. This PCR relied on a set of 60 Vbeta primers and 13 Jbeta primers. Profiling relied on immunoSEQ multiplex PCR, and the TCRdb table lists in-frame clones only, not all of them. The sample holds roughly 100,000 clones, about four fifths seen once. This sample is part of a study of cytomegalovirus exposure and HLA in healthy donors. Findings of the study overall: Several of the most significant clusters appeared, in a later analysis, to be linked to common viral pathogens.

Sequenced input: PBMCs. This TCR derives from a man aged 25 to 40 in good health and CMV-seronegative. The rearrangement joins TRBV4-2 to TRBJ2-7; TRBD2 might be the D (6 bases). The CDR3 loop reads CASSQDTSRPYEQYF. The CDR3 DNA reads TGTGCCAGCAGCCAAGATACTAGCCGACCCTACGAGCAGTACTTC.